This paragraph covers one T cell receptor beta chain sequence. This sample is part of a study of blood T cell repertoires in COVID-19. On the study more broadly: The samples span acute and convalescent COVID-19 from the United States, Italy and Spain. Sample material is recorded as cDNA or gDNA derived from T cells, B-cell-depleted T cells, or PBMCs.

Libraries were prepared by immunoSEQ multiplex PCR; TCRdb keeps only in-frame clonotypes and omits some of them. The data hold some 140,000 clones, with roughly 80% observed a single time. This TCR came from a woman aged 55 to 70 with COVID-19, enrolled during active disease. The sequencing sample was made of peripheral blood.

The CDR3 DNA reads as TGTGCCAGCAGTAGGGAGTTGGGTACTGAAGCTTTCTTT. Its protein product is CASSRELGTEAFF. This chain links TRBV27 with TRBJ1-1; no definite D call. V was trimmed by 5 bases and J by 5 bases, leaving 12 bases between them. Looked up from germline, CDR1 is MNHEY and CDR2 is SMNVEV (reference sequence). The length of the CDR3 is 13 residues.